Included here is one T cell receptor beta chain sequence, with context. Its antigen is unidentified. Amplification used primers for 54 TRBV and 13 TRBJ segments. For pre-culture CD4+ samples, the target was approximately 220,000 T cell genomes. The assay was immunoSEQ multiplex PCR, and TCRdb's table has in-frame clones only and misses some. The sample holds approximately 100,000 clones; approximately 86% are singletons and the top ten take roughly 1.6%. The entry originates in a study of T cell repertoires and HLA-DP antigens. Study context: Alloantigens: one with one groove difference and one with approximately 9 differences versus self.

With 3 bases removed from V and 9 bases from J, the gap between germline ends came to 14 bases. This CDR3 is built from 13 residues. Germline assignment: CDR1 SGHAT and CDR2 FQDESV (reference sequence). V gene TRBV11-1 combines with J gene TRBJ1-2; perhaps TRBD1 as D (6 bases). The TCR sequence derives from a man over 45 in good health and CMV-seronegative. Sequenced sample: CD4+ T cells from PBMCs. The DNA of the CDR3 is TGTGCCAGCAGCTTTAACAGGGAGGGAAGCTACACCTTC. Protein: CASSFNREGSYTF.